Listed here are 21 T cell receptor beta chains from one sample, sequenced in a study of human T cells and chemical hapten exposure. TCRdb independently ran MiXCR on the RACE reads; one entry per CDR3 protein. The sample lists roughly 380,000 distinct CDR3 sequences, 5% to 6.5% occurring once. The sample's time point: pre-sensitization, week 0. Indicated treatment: therapeutic diphenylcyclopropenone sensitization with weekly scalp DPC. The sequencing here drew on whole blood, taken in connection with sensitization to the hapten diphenylcyclopropenone (DPC). These receptor sequences come from a woman between 45 and 60 years old with alopecia areata. Some clones in this sample may be carry-over from other donors' samples.

The V gene is TRBV2, the J gene TRBJ2-5, with TRBD1 matching 8 bases. CDR1 SNHLY and CDR2 FYNNEI come from the germline V gene. The CDR3 totals 15 residues. V shed 3 bases, J shed 2 bases, and the junction held 5 bases outside the gene matches. The CDR3 DNA is TGTGCCAGCAGTGACAGGGGGCCGGAACAAGAGACCCAGTACTTC. This codes for CASSDRGPEQETQYF. Drawing the rest from reference TRBV2 and TRBJ2-5, the complete variable domain is EPEVTQTPSHQVTQMGQEVILRCVPISNHLYFYWYRQILGQKVEFLVSFYNNEISEKSEIFDDQFSVERPDGSNFTLKIRSTKLEDSAMYFCASSDRGPEQETQYFGPGTRLLVL.

This clonotype was found many times. V usage is TRBV4-2 and J usage is TRBJ2-7, with D perhaps matching TRBD2 (5 bases). V was clipped by 0 bases and J by 5 bases, with 8 bases between them. The germline V gene encodes CDR1 LGHNA and CDR2 YNFKEQ. The CDR3 covers 13 residues. The CDR3 sequence: CASSQDRRDEQYF. CDR3 nucleotides: TGTGCCAGCAGCCAAGATCGGCGGGACGAGCAGTACTTC.

Many counts were recorded for this clonotype. V usage is TRBV7-9 and J usage is TRBJ2-1; 13 nucleotides match TRBD2. V shed 5 bases, J shed 8 bases, and the junction held 9 bases outside the gene matches. The CDR3 spans 16 residues. Germline V CDR1 and CDR2: SEHNR, FQNEAQ (reference sequence). The CDR3 region is CASSPGTSGTSDEQFF. The CDR3 region has the DNA TGTGCCAGCAGCCCCGGGACTAGCGGGACCAGTGATGAGCAGTTCTTC.

This clonotype was picked up many times. This sequence joins TRBV10-2 and TRBJ2-1; 10 nucleotides line up with TRBD2. Unmatched junction bases numbered 7, after V lost 6 bases and J lost 8 bases. Germline loops: CDR1 WSHSY, CDR2 SAAADI. This CDR3 has 14 residues. CDR3 DNA sequence: TGCGCCAGCAGGGTAGCGGGAGGAAGGGATGAGCAGTTCTTC. This codes for CASRVAGGRDEQFF.

This clonotype was observed at least ten times. The chain uses TRBV11-2 and TRBJ2-1, with 11 bases fitting TRBD2. The germline V gene encodes CDR1 SGHAT and CDR2 FQNNGV. Germline trimming cut 5 bases from V and 0 bases from J; bases unmatched to any gene: 12. This CDR3 has 19 amino acids. The CDR3 loop is CASSPRGSGGVGSYNEQFF. In DNA form, the CDR3 reads TGTGCCAGCAGCCCCCGCGGTAGCGGGGGGGTCGGCTCCTACAATGAGCAGTTCTTC.

At least ten counts were recorded for this clonotype. The chain joins TRBV6-5 to TRBJ1-2, with D unresolved. Trimming cost V 11 bases and J 0 bases, with 16 bases left between them. The CDR3 has 14 amino acids. Germline V gives CDR1 MNHEY, CDR2 SVGAGI. The CDR3 reads CAVKLDGTNYGYTF. The CDR3 DNA reads as TGTGCCGTTAAATTGGACGGAACTAACTATGGCTACACCTTC.

This clonotype showed up just a few times. This chain links TRBV20-1 with TRBJ1-1; D gene unclear. This CDR3 has 13 residues. Deletions cut 3 bases from V and 4 bases from J, with 12 bases between. Germline V CDR1 and CDR2: DFQATT, SNEGSKA (reference sequence). The CDR3 sequence is CSASAHLATEAFF. CDR3 DNA: TGCAGTGCTAGTGCCCATTTAGCCACTGAAGCTTTCTTT.

This clonotype has only a few counts. The V gene is TRBV2, the J gene TRBJ2-1; 14 nucleotides line up with TRBD2. CDR1 SNHLY and CDR2 FYNNEI come from the germline V gene. The CDR3 is 17 residues long. V was clipped by 5 bases and J by 7 bases; unmatched bases: 10. CDR3 DNA sequence: TGTGCCAGCAGTCCTCCGGGACTAGCGGGAGTCGGTAATGAGCAGTTCTTC. It yields the protein CASSPPGLAGVGNEQFF.

This clonotype was seen repeatedly, ten times or more. The chain has TRBV20-1 and TRBJ2-2, with D hard to call. Germline CDR1 and CDR2: DFQATT and SNEGSKA (reference sequence). The CDR3 extends over 12 amino acids. V gave up 3 bases and J gave up 7 bases, with 9 bases separating them. CDR3 sequence reads: CSASPGVGELFF. The CDR3 DNA follows: TGCAGTGCTAGCCCCGGCGTCGGGGAGCTGTTTTTT.

This clonotype was seen a handful of times. The chain links TRBV7-2 to TRBJ2-3; 7 bases are shared with TRBD2. The CDR3 length is 15 residues. Germline assignment: CDR1 SGHTA and CDR2 FQGNSA. Trimming at V came to 3 bases and at J to 4 bases, leaving 7 bases not matched to a gene. This chain's CDR3 is CASSLRLAAADTQYF. CDR3 DNA sequence: TGTGCCAGCAGCTTGAGGCTAGCGGCGGCAGATACGCAGTATTTT. The full variable domain, completed using reference TRBV7-2 and TRBJ2-3, is GAGVSQSPSNKVTEKGKDVELRCDPISGHTALYWYRQSLGQGLEFLIYFQGNSAPDKSGLPSDRFSAERTGGSVSTLTIQRTQQEDSAVYLCASSLRLAAADTQYFGPGTRLTVL.

This clonotype was counted only a few times. V gene TRBV20-1 combines with J gene TRBJ1-1; TRBD1 is a possible D gene (5 bases). CDR1 DFQATT and CDR2 SNEGSKA come from the germline V gene (reference sequence). The CDR3 consists of 12 residues. The ends were cut back, 6 bases at V and 5 bases at J, with 13 bases in the middle. DNA of the CDR3: TGCAGTGCCGGGGGAGCTCGAACTGAAGCTTTCTTT. Its protein product is CSAGGARTEAFF.

This clonotype was counted between two and nine times. V usage is TRBV13 and J usage is TRBJ2-1; TRBD2 matches 12 bases. The CDR3 covers 18 residues. The germline V gene encodes CDR1 PRHDT and CDR2 FYEKMQ (reference sequence). V trimming: 3 bases; J trimming: 1 base; junction bases outside the gene matches: 7. CDR3 nucleotides: TGTGCCAGCAGCTTCCTAGCGGGAGGGCTGGAGTCCTACAATGAGCAGTTCTTC. Encoded protein: CASSFLAGGLESYNEQFF.

Ten or more counts support this clonotype. This chain connects TRBV6-1 to TRBJ2-7; no reliable D call. Trimming cost V 0 bases and J 2 bases, with 5 bases left between them. CDR3 size: 13 residues. Looked up from germline, CDR1 is MNHNS and CDR2 is SASEGT. CDR3 DNA: TGTGCCAGCAGTGAAGCCGCGGCCTACGAGCAGTACTTC. Its protein product is CASSEAAAYEQYF.

The V gene is TRBV20-1, the J gene TRBJ2-2; D might be TRBD1 (6 bases). V was clipped by 5 bases and J by 5 bases, with 9 bases between them. The CDR3 contains 12 residues. Germline V CDR1 and CDR2: DFQATT, SNEGSKA (reference sequence). This CDR3 reads CSAPQGTGELFF. In nucleotides, the CDR3 is TGCAGTGCTCCACAGGGTACCGGGGAGCTGTTTTTT.

The CDR3 region has the DNA TGTGCCAGCAGCCAAGTCAGTTCCCCTCTCCATGAGCAGTTCTTC. It is translated as CASSQVSSPLHEQFF. The chain has TRBV3-1 and TRBJ2-1; no clear D. The V gene lost 1 base and the J gene lost 8 bases, with 15 bases spanning the gap. The CDR3 is 15 residues long. Germline V gives CDR1 LGHDT, CDR2 YNNKEL (reference sequence).

CDR3 loop: CASSVTLGVNTEAFF. DNA for the CDR3: TGTGCCAGCAGTGTTACCCTTGGAGTGAACACTGAAGCTTTCTTT. The chain joins TRBV25-1 to TRBJ1-1; D is uncertain. There are 15 residues in the CDR3. V lost 4 bases and J lost 0, with 12 bases in between. CDR1 is MGHDK and CDR2 is SYGVNS in the germline V gene.

The chain combines TRBV3-1 with TRBJ2-2, with 10 bases fitting TRBD2. V lost 3 bases and J lost 3; bases outside the gene matches: 4. Germline values: CDR1 LGHDT, CDR2 YNNKEL (reference sequence). The length of the CDR3 is 16 residues. The CDR3: CASSQRLAGDTGELFF. The CDR3 region has the DNA TGTGCCAGCAGCCAGCGTCTAGCGGGAGACACCGGGGAGCTGTTTTTT.

V is TRBV6-6 and J is TRBJ2-2; no clear D gene. The CDR3 contains 13 residues. V dropped 4 bases and J dropped 1 base, with 4 bases sitting between them. Germline values: CDR1 MNHNY, CDR2 SVGAGI (reference sequence). CDR3 residues: CASSSVNTGELFF. The CDR3 nucleotides read TGTGCCAGCAGTTCAGTGAACACCGGGGAGCTGTTTTTT.

V gene TRBV7-2 combines with J gene TRBJ1-3, with D uncertain. The V end lost 5 bases, the J end lost 7 bases, and 18 bases lay between the germline ends. The CDR3 loop spans 15 amino acids. Germline lookup yields CDR1 SGHTA and CDR2 FQGNSA. DNA for the CDR3: TGTGCCAGCAGCCCGACGAACAATGCCTGGAACACCATATATTTT. It specifies CASSPTNNAWNTIYF.

This clonotype was counted a few times. The J gene is TRBJ2-7, the V gene TRBV12-3 or TRBV12-4; TRBD2 matches 9 bases. The CDR3 is made up of 16 amino acids. J was trimmed by 2 bases and V by 6 bases; bases with no gene match: 11. CDR3 sequence: CASSLFSGGETYEQYF. DNA of the CDR3: TGTGCCAGCAGCCTCTTTAGCGGGGGTGAGACCTACGAGCAGTACTTC.

This clonotype was seen only a few times. The chain links TRBV27 to TRBJ1-2, with a possible D match to TRBD1 (5 bases). Germline CDR1 MNHEY, CDR2 SMNVEV (reference sequence). Trimming cost V 2 bases and J 8 bases, with 12 bases left between them. CDR3 length: 13 amino acids. The CDR3 sequence: CASSLGGVGGYTF. The CDR3 nucleotides read TGTGCCAGCAGTTTAGGGGGGGTAGGCGGCTACACCTTC.